This T cell receptor (beta chain) was found in a study of CD8 T cells in ankylosing spondylitis. Trimming removed 0 bases at V and 0 bases at J, with 13 bases between. Germline V gives CDR1 SGHRS, CDR2 YFSETQ. CDR3 length: 17 amino acids. This clonotype has a count of ten or more. TCRdb passed the 5' RACE reads through MiXCR, listing each CDR3 protein once. Of 35,000 or so distinct CDR3 sequences in the sample, 6% were seen once. The rearrangement links TRBV5-1 to TRBJ1-3; D perhaps matches TRBD1 (5 bases). Sample: blood, either unsorted or a sorted T cell fraction (not recorded which). The sequence came from a male donor with ankylosing spondylitis or in good health (not recorded which). The DNA for the CDR3 is TGCGCCAGCAGCTTGGATGGGGCTGGATTCTCTGGAAACACCATATATTTT. This translates into CASSLDGAGFSGNTIYF.